Listed below are T cell receptor beta chains from one sample, sequenced in a study of blood T cell repertoires in COVID-19. The protocol was immunoSEQ multiplex PCR, while the TCRdb copy is restricted to in-frame clones and leaves out a portion. The sample contains some 130,000 clones, about 91% of which appear only once. Sample: peripheral blood. The receptors derive from a man in his fifties with acute or convalescent COVID-19. Both conserved end residues are part of each CDR3. The order of the fields is V gene, clone size, J gene, D gene, CDR3 protein, CDR3 DNA. A D gene is named only where the DNA matches it firmly. Where a row states a size, it is once, few, many or the class of an expanded clone; other rows omit it.

V: TRBV10-2; size: -; J: TRBJ2-5; D: TRBD2; CDR3: CASSERGGDQETQYF; DNA: TGCGCCAGCAGTGAGCGGGGAGGGGACCAAGAGACCCAGTACTTC
V: TRBV5-1; size: few; J: TRBJ1-6; D: -; CDR3: CASSLDRARDSPLHF; DNA: TGCGCCAGCAGCTTGGACAGGGCTAGGGATTCACCCCTCCACTTT
V: TRBV20-1; size: once; J: TRBJ2-1; D: -; CDR3: CSGPRGNEQFF; DNA: TGCAGTGGCCCGCGAGGCAATGAGCAGTTCTTC
V: TRBV7-3; size: -; J: TRBJ1-1; D: -; CDR3: CASSRRNPNTEAFF; DNA: TGTGCCAGCAGCCGCAGGAATCCGAACACTGAAGCTTTCTTT
V: TRBV6-5; size: -; J: TRBJ2-1; D: TRBD2; CDR3: CASRPGTIYNEQFF; DNA: TGTGCCAGCAGGCCCGGGACTATATACAATGAGCAGTTCTTC
V: TRBV5-1; size: -; J: TRBJ1-6; D: TRBD1; CDR3: CASSLSGTGRSPLHF; DNA: TGCGCCAGCAGCTTAAGTGGGACAGGGCGATCACCCCTCCACTTT
V: TRBV5-8; size: few; J: TRBJ1-5; D: TRBD1; CDR3: CASSSGTGGPQPQHF; DNA: TGTGCCAGCAGCTCCGGGACAGGGGGCCCTCAGCCCCAGCATTTT
V: TRBV6-5; size: -; J: TRBJ2-7; D: -; CDR3: CASRRVVTSYEQYF; DNA: TGTGCCAGCCGCCGTGTAGTCACCTCCTACGAGCAGTACTTC
V: TRBV5-8; size: -; J: TRBJ1-1; D: -; CDR3: CASSVQENTEAFF; DNA: TGTGCCAGCAGCGTGCAGGAAAACACTGAAGCTTTCTTT
V: TRBV3-1/TRBV3-2; size: -; J: TRBJ2-1; D: TRBD2; CDR3: CASSQDPRRLAGSGNEQFF; DNA: TGTGCCAGCAGCCAAGATCCCCGGAGACTAGCGGGTAGCGGTAATGAGCAGTTCTTC
V: TRBV16; size: -; J: TRBJ1-1; D: -; CDR3: CASSQTTFGKSTEAFF; DNA: TGTGCCAGCAGCCAAACTACCTTCGGGAAGAGCACTGAAGCTTTCTTT
V: TRBV28; size: -; J: TRBJ2-1; D: -; CDR3: CASTLGGGEQFF; DNA: TGTGCCAGCACTCTAGGGGGGGGTGAGCAGTTCTTC
V: TRBV29-1; size: -; J: TRBJ1-4; D: -; CDR3: CSVAGANEKLFF; DNA: TGCAGCGTTGCAGGGGCTAATGAAAAACTGTTTTTT
V: TRBV19; size: -; J: TRBJ1-6; D: TRBD1; CDR3: CASRGQSDSPLHF; DNA: TGTGCCAGTAGGGGACAGTCGGATTCACCCCTCCACTTT
V: TRBV28; size: -; J: TRBJ2-7; D: TRBD1; CDR3: CASSTPTGRGYEQYF; DNA: TGTGCCAGCAGTACACCGACAGGGCGAGGCTACGAGCAGTACTTC
V: TRBV7-2; size: -; J: TRBJ2-1; D: -; CDR3: CASSLAGGNEQFF; DNA: TGTGCCAGCAGCTTAGCGGGGGGCAATGAGCAGTTCTTC
V: TRBV2; size: once; J: TRBJ1-2; D: -; CDR3: CASSLTGRGYTF; DNA: TGTGCCAGCAGTCTTACCGGTCGGGGCTACACCTTC